The clone carrying this T cell receptor beta chain showed up just once. The data stem from a study of blood T cell repertoires in COVID-19. As for the study in general: Material from acute and convalescent COVID-19 was sourced from the United States, Italy and Spain. T cells, B-cell-depleted T cells, or PBMCs provided the cDNA or gDNA that served as material.

Trimming shortened V by 4 bases and J by 4 bases, and 17 bases separated the two germline ends. Germline assignment: CDR1 WNHNN and CDR2 SYGVQD (reference sequence). This CDR3 region has 15 residues. Original processing methods: Reference gene primers were amplified, and this amplification served to estimate nucleated cell counts. TCRdb's copy holds only in-frame clones and misses some; the assay was immunoSEQ multiplex PCR. Clone size and V and J calls were adopted from that table, with D and trimming inferred from the DNA. The table has roughly 670,000 clones, more than 80% seen once. Material for sequencing was peripheral blood. V and J are TRBV10-1 and TRBJ2-7; D may be TRBD1 (5 bases). The TCR originated in a woman aged 18-29 years with acute or convalescent COVID-19. CDR3: CASSVLQGIGYEQYF. The CDR3 coding sequence is TGCGCCAGCAGTGTCCTCCAGGGAATTGGGTACGAGCAGTACTTC.